The 4 T cell receptor beta chains below all came from one sample that was sequenced in a study of shared clonotypes between healthy human individuals. Measured with immunoSEQ multiplex PCR; TCRdb has only the in-frame clones, and not every one. Of hundreds of thousands of clones listed, 85% to 95% are singletons. Naive CD8 isolation took CD45RO-negative cells positively selected for CCR7 and excluded terminally differentiated effector memory CD45RA+ cells. The specimen sequenced was naive CD8+ T cells sorted from blood. The receptors originated from a woman aged 25 to 39 in good health.

This sequence joins TRBV27 and TRBJ2-1; 9 nucleotides align to TRBD1. From germline, CDR1 is MNHEY and CDR2 SMNVEV (reference sequence). CDR3 length equals 17 residues. V gave up 2 bases and J gave up 4 bases; unmatched junction bases: 9. The CDR3 coding sequence is TGTGCCAGCAGTTTAGAGGCGACAGGGGGTTATTACAATGAGCAGTTCTTC. Its protein is CASSLEATGGYYNEQFF.

As for this clone: One end of the junction varies from germline; a read error may be responsible. This sequence joins TRBV6-5 and TRBJ2-3; D is possibly TRBD1 (6 bases). This CDR3 spans 16 amino acids. Germline V gene data show CDR1 as MNHEY and CDR2 as SVGAGI. The CDR3 DNA reads TGTGCCAGCATTTACCTTTATCAGGGGTCCACAGATACGCAGTATTTT. Its translation: CASIYLYQGSTDTQYF.

The V gene is TRBV19, the J gene TRBJ1-1; TRBD1 might be the D (5 bases). CDR1 and CDR2 from the germline V gene are LNHDA and SQIVND (reference sequence). V was shortened by 4 bases and J by 3 bases, with 15 bases between the two germline ends. This CDR3 is built from 15 residues. In DNA form, the CDR3 reads TGTGCCAGTAGTAGGACACTTGGAAGGGACACTGAAGCTTTCTTT. Translated, it gives CASSRTLGRDTEAFF.

CDR3 sequence (DNA): TGTGCCAGCAGAACCCGGAACACTGAAGCTTTCTTT. Encoded protein: CASRTRNTEAFF. This chain connects TRBV2 to TRBJ1-1; no reliable D call. Trimming took 6 bases from V and 1 from J, leaving 6 bases between them. Germline CDR1 SNHLY, CDR2 FYNNEI. The CDR3 has 12 amino acids.